This TCR beta chain was captured in a study of blood T cell repertoires in COVID-19. About the study: COVID-19 samples collected from the United States, Italy and Spain covered acute and convalescent phases.

Researchers sorted participants into cohorts using their self-reported clinical history. Only in-frame clones appear in the TCRdb table, and some are missing; sequencing was by immunoSEQ multiplex PCR. In the table there are 200,000 to 250,000 clones, about 90% of which are singletons. The CDR3 has 15 amino acids. The germline V gene has CDR1 SGDLS and CDR2 YYNGEE. V gave up 4 bases and J gave up 6 bases, with 19 bases separating them. V gene TRBV9 combines with J gene TRBJ1-1; D is unclear. The sequence came from a man aged 25 to 45 who had been exposed to COVID-19. Source material: PBMCs or T cells enriched from blood (not recorded which). The CDR3 DNA is TGTGCCAGCAGCTACTTAGACCCAGCGCAGCCTGAAGCTTTCTTT. Translation gives CASSYLDPAQPEAFF.